This T cell receptor beta chain stems from a study of cytomegalovirus exposure and HLA in healthy donors. The ends lost 4 bases at V and 3 bases at J; junction bases unmatched: 3. The V gene's germline CDR1 is SGHNT and CDR2 YYREEE (reference sequence). The CDR3 is 14 amino acids. General study points: A later analysis found first-cohort TCR clusters tended to co-occur in the approximately 110 validation repertoires. Accounts indicate the classifier identified cytomegalovirus status with strong specificity and sensitivity.

Remarks on this clone: The antigen is unknown.

Sequencing used immunoSEQ multiplex PCR; TCRdb keeps in-frame clones, though not all of them. Here the sample spans more than 110,000 clones, roughly 93% being singletons. The gene calls are TRBV5-4 and TRBJ2-7; TRBD2 agrees at 11 bases. The sequencing sample was made of PBMCs. This receptor was obtained from a man aged 18-30 years in good health and CMV-seropositive. The CDR3 DNA sequence: TGTGCCAGCAGCGCCGGGACTAGCGGCTACGAGCAGTACTTC. It encodes CASSAGTSGYEQYF. Variable domain in full (rest from reference TRBV5-4 and TRBJ2-7): ETGVTQSPTHLIKTRGQQVTLRCSSQSGHNTVSWYQQALGQGPQFIFQYYREEENGRGNFPPRFSGLQFPNYSSELNVNALELDDSALYLCASSAGTSGYEQYFGPGTRLTVT.